One sample yielded the 10 T cell receptor beta chains listed below, sequenced in a study of Graves' ophthalmopathy and Graves' hyperthyroidism. The sequenced template was RNA, covering the TCR beta CDR3 region. HTBI primers primed a first-round RT-PCR, and a second-round multiplex PCR followed. TCRdb reprocessed the multiplex PCR reads via MiXCR and lists one record per CDR3 protein. This sample has a few hundred thousand distinct CDR3 sequences, with about 18% found just once. Sequences were obtained from peripheral blood. These receptors were collected from an adult woman with stable Graves' hyperthyroidism.

This CDR3 reads CASSFGDRTDTQYF. For the CDR3, the DNA is TGTGCCAGCAGCTTCGGTGATAGGACAGATACGCAGTATTTT. The chain employs TRBV11-2 and TRBJ2-3; D gene ambiguous. The CDR3 totals 14 residues. V lost 3 bases, J lost 3 bases, and 10 bases lay in between. Germline V gene sequence: CDR1 SGHAT, CDR2 FQNNGV.

This clonotype was seen a handful of times. The chain joins TRBV4-2 to TRBJ1-2; the match to TRBD1 covers 10 bases. Germline V gene data show CDR1 as LGHNA and CDR2 as YNFKEQ. The CDR3 covers 15 residues. The ends lost 4 bases at V and 5 bases at J; junction bases unmatched: 7. CDR3 sequence reads: CASSRGQGESYGYTF. Written as DNA, the CDR3 is TGTGCCAGCAGCCGAGGACAGGGGGAAAGTTATGGCTACACCTTC.

This clonotype was detected many times. The gene calls are TRBV20-1 and TRBJ1-3, with TRBD1 matching 12 bases. CDR3 length equals 17 residues. Germline lookup yields CDR1 DFQATT and CDR2 SNEGSKA (reference sequence). V lost 2 bases and J lost 4; bases outside the gene matches: 9. The CDR3 DNA sequence: TGCAGTGCTAGAACCGGGACAGGGGGCGCGTACGGAAACACCATATATTTT. This codes for CSARTGTGGAYGNTIYF.

This rearrangement joins TRBV6-2 or TRBV6-3 to TRBJ1-2; D is uncertain. V was trimmed by 5 bases and J by 2 bases, leaving 12 bases between them. Germline V lookup: CDR1 MNHEY, CDR2 SVGEGT. The CDR3 is 14 residues long. The CDR3 nucleotides are TGTGCCAGCAGTGATGGATGGCGAAACTATGGCTACACCTTC. It translates to CASSDGWRNYGYTF.

There are many counts of this clonotype. The rearrangement joins TRBV10-2 to TRBJ2-7; the D gene is possibly TRBD1 (6 bases). Germline V gene sequence: CDR1 WSHSY, CDR2 SAAADI. CDR3 size: 15 residues. Trimming cost V 5 bases and J 2 bases, with 16 bases left between them. The CDR3 spells CASSPDRDTTYEQYF. CDR3 nucleotide sequence: TGCGCCAGCAGTCCCGATCGGGACACCACCTACGAGCAGTACTTC.

Only a few counts were recorded for this clonotype. The rearrangement joins TRBV18 to TRBJ2-6, with D possibly TRBD2 on 5 matching bases. Germline V gene lookup returns CDR1 KGHSH and CDR2 LQKENI. This CDR3 region has 18 residues. Trimming took off 3 bases at V and 0 bases at J, with 15 bases between the two ends. DNA for the CDR3: TGTGCCAGCTCACCGGCCAGCGGATCTAGCTCTGGGGCCAACGTCCTGACTTTC. It specifies CASSPASGSSSGANVLTF.

The chain employs TRBV12-3 or TRBV12-4 and TRBJ1-2; D uncertain. The CDR3 has 14 amino acids. Trimming removed 1 base from V and 5 bases from J, with 11 bases in between. The DNA for the CDR3 is TGTGCCAGCAGTTTAGATCCTGCTAGGTATGGCTACACCTTC. It yields the protein CASSLDPARYGYTF.

Ten or more counts support this clonotype. The J gene is TRBJ1-1, the V gene TRBV5-8, with a tentative D call TRBD1 (6 bases). CDR1 SGHTS and CDR2 YDEGEE come from the germline V gene. The CDR3 totals 13 residues. Trimming left V 5 bases short and J 11 bases short, with 19 bases between. Here the CDR3 reads CASRSGGGDLAFF. In DNA form, the CDR3 reads TGTGCCAGCAGGAGTGGAGGGGGAGACTTGGCTTTCTTT.

This clonotype has at least ten counts. V usage is TRBV15 and J usage is TRBJ2-1; D not certain. V lost 5 bases, J lost 6 bases, and 5 bases lay in between. From germline, CDR1 is LNHNV and CDR2 YYDKDF (reference sequence). CDR3 length: 11 residues. The CDR3 region is CATSGPNEQFF. CDR3 bases: TGTGCCACCAGCGGCCCCAATGAGCAGTTCTTC.

This clonotype appeared many times. The chain carries TRBV12-3 or TRBV12-4 and TRBJ1-5, with 8 nucleotides matching TRBD1. The J segment lost 3 bases and the V segment lost 3 bases, leaving 4 bases of the junction unmatched. This CDR3 is 15 amino acids long. CDR3 amino acids: CASSFGQGHNQPQHF. The CDR3 DNA follows: TGTGCCAGCAGTTTTGGACAGGGTCACAATCAGCCCCAGCATTTT.